The present entry profiles one TCR beta chain with its context. The sample belongs to a study of CD8 T cells in Susac syndrome. Reverse transcription of about 0.45 to 1 ug RNA used random hexamers. TCRdb reanalysed the immunoSEQ multiplex PCR reads using MiXCR and keeps one entry per CDR3 protein. This sample yields about 120,000 distinct CDR3 sequences, of which over 90% are seen a single time; about 0.14% belongs to the top ten. With 8 bases clipped from V and 1 base from J, the junction kept 5 bases outside the gene matches. Germline values: CDR1 SGHTA, CDR2 FQGTGA. The CDR3 contains 14 residues. Sequencing of TCR beta was carried out in blood CD8+ and CD4+ T cells.

The genes are TRBV7-3 and TRBJ1-1, with 9 bases fitting TRBD1. This TCR derives from a human donor in good health. The source material was CD4+ T cells from PBMCs. CDR3 sequence reads: CASRRGQGNTEAFF. The CDR3 region has the DNA TGTGCCAGCCGACGGGGACAGGGGAACACTGAAGCTTTCTTT.